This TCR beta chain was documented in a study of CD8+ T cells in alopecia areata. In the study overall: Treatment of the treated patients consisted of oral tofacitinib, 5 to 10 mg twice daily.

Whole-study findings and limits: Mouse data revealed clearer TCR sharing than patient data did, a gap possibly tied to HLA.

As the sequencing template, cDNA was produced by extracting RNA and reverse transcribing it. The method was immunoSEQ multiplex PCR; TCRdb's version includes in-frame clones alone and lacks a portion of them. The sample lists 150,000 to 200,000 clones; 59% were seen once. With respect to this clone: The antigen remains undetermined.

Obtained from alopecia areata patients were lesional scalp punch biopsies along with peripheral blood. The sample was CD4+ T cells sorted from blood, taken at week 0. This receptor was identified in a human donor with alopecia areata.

CDR3 amino acids: CASSSDSFNSPLHF. CDR3 sequence (DNA): TGCGCCAGCAGCTCGGACAGCTTTAATTCACCCCTCCACTTT. This chain links TRBV5-1 with TRBJ1-6; a weak D match, TRBD1 (6 bases). This CDR3 is 14 amino acids long. Trimming cost V 3 bases and J 6 bases, with 10 bases left between them. From germline, CDR1 is SGHRS and CDR2 YFSETQ.